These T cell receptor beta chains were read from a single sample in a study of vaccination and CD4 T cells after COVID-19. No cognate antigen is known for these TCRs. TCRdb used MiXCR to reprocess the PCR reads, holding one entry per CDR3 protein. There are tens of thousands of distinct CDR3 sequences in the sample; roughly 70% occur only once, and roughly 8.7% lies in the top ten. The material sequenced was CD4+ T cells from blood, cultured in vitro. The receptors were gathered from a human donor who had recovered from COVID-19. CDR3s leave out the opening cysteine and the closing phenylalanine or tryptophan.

CDR3aa: ASSSPGSGRAPKNIQY
v_gene: TRBV7-2

CDR3aa: ASSPAGTQETQY
v_gene: TRBV21-1

CDR3aa: ASRESGVGTGELF
v_gene: TRBV6-1

CDR3aa: ASRYAPSYEQY
v_gene: TRBV6-1

CDR3aa: ASRETHRGTSSYNSPLH
v_gene: TRBV21-1

CDR3aa: AWTNDHNYGYT
v_gene: TRBV30

CDR3aa: ASRPGLASGEQF
v_gene: TRBV6-1

CDR3aa: ASSQTRETHEQY
v_gene: TRBV7-2

CDR3aa: ASRDRGRRTGELF
v_gene: TRBV10-1

CDR3aa: SAPRDSNYGYT
v_gene: TRBV20-1

CDR3aa: ASSLTGLPNQPQH
v_gene: TRBV12-3/TRBV12-4

CDR3aa: SAKPLWGREDVGELF
v_gene: TRBV20-1

CDR3aa: SARVGGSDTEAF
v_gene: TRBV20-1

CDR3aa: ASSIAGTGIYEQY
v_gene: TRBV19

CDR3aa: SASWATAPGQPQH
v_gene: TRBV20-1

CDR3aa: ASVRDRGRIGRTEAF
v_gene: TRBV6-1

CDR3aa: ASRPSKLNTEAF
v_gene: TRBV19

CDR3aa: ASRPTGSQTQY
v_gene: TRBV6-1

CDR3aa: ASSYSPGHSGANVLT
v_gene: TRBV7-2

CDR3aa: SARNGKGQKYNEQF
v_gene: TRBV20-1

CDR3aa: ASSFLPGQDYNEQF
v_gene: TRBV7-2

CDR3aa: ASSYTNPGRNSPLH
v_gene: TRBV6-5

CDR3aa: ASRSDSSGANVLT
v_gene: TRBV19

CDR3aa: SAERSSQNTGELF
v_gene: TRBV20-1

CDR3aa: ASSGQPSNQPQH
v_gene: TRBV5-5

CDR3aa: ASSLVGLRTGEAF
v_gene: TRBV7-2

CDR3aa: ASAGRPYGYT
v_gene: TRBV19

CDR3aa: ASSLVGLGNEQF
v_gene: TRBV7-6

CDR3aa: ASSLGALTEAF
v_gene: TRBV5-4

CDR3aa: ASSIIQGKGNYGYT
v_gene: TRBV19

CDR3aa: ASSLSGGAGQPQH
v_gene: TRBV11-2

CDR3aa: SANKIAGGNEQY
v_gene: TRBV20-1

CDR3aa: ASSLKTGARGQPQH
v_gene: TRBV7-8

CDR3aa: ASSSLQGAYSPLH
v_gene: TRBV28

CDR3aa: SVERLQGRREQY
v_gene: TRBV29-1

CDR3aa: ASRRYESQETQY
v_gene: TRBV27

CDR3aa: ASSLVGTRGTGVGTEAF
v_gene: TRBV7-2

CDR3aa: ASSLEGTGVQF
v_gene: TRBV7-9

CDR3aa: ASNRQGTSGSTIY
v_gene: TRBV6-2/TRBV6-3

CDR3aa: ATGGAAYGYT
v_gene: TRBV24-1

CDR3aa: ASSQTGGRAGETQY
v_gene: TRBV14

CDR3aa: ASSLVAGGLTGELF
v_gene: TRBV5-1

CDR3aa: SAHSSGSWNEKLF
v_gene: TRBV20-1

CDR3aa: ASSSPGLAGGEETQY
v_gene: TRBV7-9

CDR3aa: ASSQGPRGLEQY
v_gene: TRBV7-3

CDR3aa: ASRATGPNPDYGYT
v_gene: TRBV12-3/TRBV12-4

CDR3aa: ASSPRTGSGNTIY
v_gene: TRBV9

CDR3aa: ASSLVGQGVGTEAF
v_gene: TRBV7-3

CDR3aa: ASSPVPGDNQPQH
v_gene: TRBV19

CDR3aa: ASNGRRGVNQPQH
v_gene: TRBV19

CDR3aa: ASSHGDRGGTGELF
v_gene: TRBV4-1

CDR3aa: ASSRTTPGLAGPRYAYEQY
v_gene: TRBV7-2

CDR3aa: ASSLGTVSNSPLH
v_gene: TRBV7-2

CDR3aa: ASRTQGPNTGELF
v_gene: TRBV6-1

CDR3aa: ASTNQTSMYLCASSLGSYEQY
v_gene: TRBV7-2

CDR3aa: ASSQSNRRGEQY
v_gene: TRBV6-1

CDR3aa: ASSSHDRDLDYSNQPQH
v_gene: TRBV23-1

CDR3aa: ANSPRRQNTEAF
v_gene: TRBV6-1

CDR3aa: ASTFTASGANVLT
v_gene: TRBV7-2

CDR3aa: ASSYASGRSDTQY
v_gene: TRBV6-5